Following are 26 T cell receptor beta chains from one sample sequenced in a study of T cells expressing NK-cell markers. TCRdb re-called the 5' RACE reads; every CDR3 protein appears as one record, without DNA. The clone table shows a few hundred thousand distinct CDR3 sequences, with the ten largest holding approximately 0.39%. The material sequenced was blood T cells: a sorted CD56 or NKG2C T cell subset, CD4+ or CD8+ T cells, or bulk PBMC T cells (not recorded which). The receptors were gathered from a young man in good health.

This CDR3 reads CASRPWGGGFETQYF. This chain connects TRBV7-2 to TRBJ2-5; TCRdb returns TRBD2, unconfirmable since there is no DNA. The CDR3 spans 15 residues. Germline V lookup: CDR1 SGHTA, CDR2 FQGNSA.

This chain uses TRBV12-3 or TRBV12-4 with TRBJ2-1; the TCRdb D gene call, TRBD2, has no DNA to confirm it. The CDR3 totals 16 residues. CDR3 region: CASSLGGSRVYNEQFF.

V usage is TRBV9 and J usage is TRBJ2-7; checking the TCRdb D call of TRBD1 is not possible without DNA. The V gene's germline CDR1 is SGDLS and CDR2 YYNGEE. The CDR3 consists of 13 residues. The CDR3 is CASSSTGSYEQYF.

This chain connects TRBV2 to TRBJ1-6; TCRdb picks TRBD1, but there is no DNA to check that call. Germline V gene data show CDR1 as SNHLY and CDR2 as FYNNEI. The CDR3 covers 14 residues. The CDR3: CASSVGPPPSPLHF.

The chain joins TRBV7-3 to TRBJ2-7; no DNA is available, so the TRBD1 call from TCRdb remains unchecked. Per germline, CDR1 SGHTA and CDR2 FQGTGA. CDR3 size: 13 residues. The CDR3 spells CASSLMLGGEQYF.

This sequence joins TRBV6-4 and TRBJ2-1. The CDR3 is 12 amino acids. Germline CDR1 MRHNA, CDR2 SNTAGT. This chain's CDR3 is CASSDKSNEQFF.

The rearrangement uses TRBV3-1 and TRBJ1-1; the TCRdb call, TRBD1, lacks DNA for checking. In germline, CDR1 is LGHDT, CDR2 YNNKEL (reference sequence). The CDR3 is 14 residues long. CDR3 sequence: CASSQVGANTEAFF. Full variable domain (rest looked up from reference TRBV3-1 and TRBJ1-1): DTAVSQTPKYLVTQMGNDKSIKCEQNLGHDTMYWYKQDSKKFLKIMFSYNNKELIINETVPNRFSPKSPDKAHLNLHINSLELGDSAVYFCASSQVGANTEAFFGQGTRLTVV.

The V gene is TRBV4-2, the J gene TRBJ2-3; without DNA, the TCRdb call of TRBD2 cannot be checked. Germline assignment: CDR1 LGHNA and CDR2 YNFKEQ. The CDR3 is 16 amino acids. The CDR3 loop is CASSQGDSGYADTQYF.

The genes are TRBV29-1 and TRBJ2-7; TCRdb names TRBD2, which stays unverified in the absence of DNA. CDR3 length: 13 amino acids. Germline lookup yields CDR1 SQVTM and CDR2 ANQGSEA. The CDR3 loop is CSVEVSGIYEQYF.

This chain connects TRBV29-1 to TRBJ2-5; with no DNA, the TCRdb D assignment of TRBD2 cannot be verified. This CDR3 region has 16 residues. CDR1 SQVTM and CDR2 ANQGSEA come from the germline V gene. CDR3 in amino acids: CSVDMVAARHRETQYF.

CDR3 region: CATSRVAMGTGELFF. The rearrangement joins TRBV15 to TRBJ2-2. Per the germline V gene, CDR1 is LNHNV and CDR2 is YYDKDF (reference sequence). This CDR3 has 15 residues.

The chain has TRBV5-1 and TRBJ2-5; lacking DNA, the TRBD1 call made by TCRdb goes unchecked. Germline V CDR1 and CDR2: SGHRS, YFSETQ. The CDR3 contains 16 residues. The CDR3 here is CASSEPGQRGQETQYF.

This chain connects TRBV12-3 or TRBV12-4 to TRBJ2-1; TCRdb gives TRBD2 as the D gene, but with no DNA this cannot be confirmed. The CDR3 runs 13 residues. The CDR3 spells CASGGLAPDEQFF.

This chain links TRBV7-9 with TRBJ2-1; absent DNA, TCRdb's TRBD2 call cannot be checked. This CDR3 is built from 13 residues. Germline CDR1 SEHNR, CDR2 FQNEAQ (reference sequence). The CDR3 is CASSSVGEGEQFF. The variable domain in full, completed from reference TRBV7-9 and TRBJ2-1, reads DTGVSQNPRHKITKRGQNVTFRCDPISEHNRLYWYRQTLGQGPEFLTYFQNEAQLEKSRLLSDRFSAERPKGSFSTLEIQRTEQGDSAMYLCASSSVGEGEQFFGPGTRLTVL.

The chain combines TRBV12-3 or TRBV12-4 with TRBJ2-1; TCRdb proposes TRBD2, but this gene call is untestable without DNA. This CDR3 spans 15 amino acids. CDR3 amino acids: CASSLLASVLNEQFF.

The chain carries TRBV11-3 and TRBJ2-7. Germline V CDR1 and CDR2: SGHNT, YENEEA. The CDR3 has 12 amino acids. The CDR3 sequence is CASSEDGYEQYF. Based on the CDR3 plus reference TRBV11-3 and TRBJ2-7, the full variable domain is EAGVVQSPRYKIIEKKQPVAFWCNPISGHNTLYWYLQNLGQGPELLIRYENEEAVDDSQLPKDRFSAERLKGVDSTLKIQPAELGDSAVYLCASSEDGYEQYFGPGTRLTVT.

This rearrangement joins TRBV10-3 to TRBJ2-1; absent DNA, TCRdb's TRBD2 call cannot be checked. CDR3 length: 16 residues. Germline assignment: CDR1 ENHRY and CDR2 SYGVKD. This chain's CDR3 is CAISPLAGGPGNEQFF.

The CDR3 reads CASRTDGNTEAFF. The gene calls are TRBV6-2 or TRBV6-3 and TRBJ1-1. Germline assignment: CDR1 MNHEY and CDR2 SVGEGT. The CDR3 is made up of 13 amino acids.

The rearrangement joins TRBV20-1 to TRBJ1-1; lacking DNA, the TRBD1 call made by TCRdb goes unchecked. Looked up from germline, CDR1 is DFQATT and CDR2 is SNEGSKA (reference sequence). The CDR3 consists of 11 residues. The CDR3 loop is CSAKDREEAFF.

V gene TRBV29-1 combines with J gene TRBJ2-5; the D gene TCRdb calls, TRBD1, cannot be checked with no DNA. The CDR3 length is 13 residues. Germline lookup yields CDR1 SQVTM and CDR2 ANQGSEA. The CDR3 loop is CSVQGGIRQTQYF.

This sequence joins TRBV12-3 or TRBV12-4 and TRBJ2-4. The CDR3 sequence is 15 residues long. The CDR3 here is CASSFWGIAKNIQYF.

The chain couples TRBV4-1 to TRBJ2-4; checking the TCRdb D call of TRBD2 is not possible without DNA. From germline, CDR1 is MGHRA and CDR2 YSYEKL. The CDR3 runs to 13 residues. The CDR3 is CASGSLAKNIQYF.

This sequence joins TRBV20-1 and TRBJ2-1; the D gene TCRdb calls, TRBD2, cannot be checked with no DNA. The CDR3 loop spans 14 amino acids. The V gene's germline CDR1 is DFQATT and CDR2 SNEGSKA (reference sequence). The CDR3 loop reads CSASRLAGEGEQFF.

The chain joins TRBV12-3 or TRBV12-4 to TRBJ2-1; TCRdb's assignment of TRBD1 cannot be checked, as there is no DNA. The CDR3 runs to 14 residues. The CDR3 protein is CASSLRGGVYEQFF.

This rearrangement joins TRBV3-1 to TRBJ2-7. The CDR3 covers 13 residues. CDR1 is LGHDT and CDR2 is YNNKEL in the germline V gene (reference sequence). The CDR3 here is CASSQEAGSEQYF.

The chain employs TRBV7-2 and TRBJ2-3. The length of the CDR3 is 13 residues. Germline V gene data show CDR1 as SGHTA and CDR2 as FQGNSA. CDR3 sequence: CASRPRRTDTQYF.